The rows below give T cell receptor beta chains drawn from one sample of a study of blood T cell repertoires in COVID-19. Some clones are missing from TCRdb's copy, which holds only in-frame ones; the method was immunoSEQ multiplex PCR. The profile shows around 250,000 clones, 86% of them singletons. Sequenced material: peripheral blood. The receptor source for this set is a man older than 75 with acute or convalescent COVID-19. The CDR3 runs from the conserved cysteine through the conserved F or W.

cdr3_length: 16; v_call: TRBV11-2; cdr3_aa: CASTTWGRGRSETQYF
cdr3_length: 13; v_call: TRBV12-3/TRBV12-4; cdr3_aa: CASSLAQNYGYTF
cdr3_length: 12; v_call: TRBV20-1; cdr3_aa: CSASQGRETQYF
cdr3_length: 14; v_call: TRBV2; cdr3_aa: CASTLGQSIYGYTF
cdr3_length: 14; v_call: TRBV7-2; cdr3_aa: CASSLLHSTDTQYF
cdr3_length: 16; v_call: TRBV19; cdr3_aa: CASSYPGQGIPVPLHF
cdr3_length: 17; v_call: TRBV4-3; cdr3_aa: CASSQEIGQGSTYGYTF
cdr3_length: 13; v_call: TRBV12-3/TRBV12-4; cdr3_aa: CASSLLGRVEQFF
cdr3_length: 13; v_call: TRBV6-2/TRBV6-3; cdr3_aa: CASSPGQYTEAFF
cdr3_length: 15; v_call: TRBV5-1; cdr3_aa: CASSLASRGTDTQYF
cdr3_length: 16; v_call: TRBV7-2; cdr3_aa: CASSSRGTAGNSPLHF
cdr3_length: 14; v_call: TRBV19; cdr3_aa: CASSIYRAPETQYF
cdr3_length: 16; v_call: TRBV6-1; cdr3_aa: CASSEAPGGASSPLHF
cdr3_length: 16; v_call: TRBV7-8; cdr3_aa: CASSFLSGVRNQPQHF
cdr3_length: 12; v_call: TRBV25-1; cdr3_aa: CASRGGNQPQHF
cdr3_length: 13; v_call: TRBV12-3/TRBV12-4; cdr3_aa: CASSLGGDQPQHF
cdr3_length: 14; v_call: TRBV28; cdr3_aa: CATTPGQGAREQYF
cdr3_length: 15; v_call: TRBV6-5; cdr3_aa: CASSYRRGGDTEAFF
cdr3_length: 14; v_call: TRBV2; cdr3_aa: CASSVTGFSEKLFF
cdr3_length: 14; v_call: TRBV7-2; cdr3_aa: CASSLTGGQTSPFF
cdr3_length: 16; v_call: TRBV7-9; cdr3_aa: CASSLLGQENTGELFF
cdr3_length: 16; v_call: TRBV3-1/TRBV3-2; cdr3_aa: CASSQDTGLANNEQFF
cdr3_length: 14; v_call: TRBV5-1; cdr3_aa: CASSPDSPSQPQHF
cdr3_length: 16; v_call: TRBV5-4; cdr3_aa: CASSLGHGRGDEKLFF
cdr3_length: 17; v_call: TRBV3-1/TRBV3-2; cdr3_aa: CASSLTSGRGDTGELFF
cdr3_length: 13; v_call: TRBV6-5; cdr3_aa: CASSLETQYEQYF
cdr3_length: 19; v_call: TRBV10-3; cdr3_aa: CAISELRQGSGFGANVLTF
cdr3_length: 15; v_call: TRBV15; cdr3_aa: CATSRDLGGSSPLHF
cdr3_length: 13; v_call: TRBV5-1; cdr3_aa: CGSRRALDGELFF
cdr3_length: 16; v_call: TRBV19; cdr3_aa: CASSIDPVQVYTEAFF
cdr3_length: 15; v_call: TRBV5-1; cdr3_aa: CASSFPGARTGELFF
cdr3_length: 14; v_call: TRBV19; cdr3_aa: CATSGLAATYEQYF
cdr3_length: 14; v_call: TRBV2; cdr3_aa: CASSVTGGYEKLFF
cdr3_length: 15; v_call: TRBV11-2; cdr3_aa: CASSADGLAGAGEYF
cdr3_length: 17; v_call: TRBV11-3; cdr3_aa: CASSSGLAGGSTDTQYF
cdr3_length: 16; v_call: TRBV7-3; cdr3_aa: CASSSQTGNRYNEQFF